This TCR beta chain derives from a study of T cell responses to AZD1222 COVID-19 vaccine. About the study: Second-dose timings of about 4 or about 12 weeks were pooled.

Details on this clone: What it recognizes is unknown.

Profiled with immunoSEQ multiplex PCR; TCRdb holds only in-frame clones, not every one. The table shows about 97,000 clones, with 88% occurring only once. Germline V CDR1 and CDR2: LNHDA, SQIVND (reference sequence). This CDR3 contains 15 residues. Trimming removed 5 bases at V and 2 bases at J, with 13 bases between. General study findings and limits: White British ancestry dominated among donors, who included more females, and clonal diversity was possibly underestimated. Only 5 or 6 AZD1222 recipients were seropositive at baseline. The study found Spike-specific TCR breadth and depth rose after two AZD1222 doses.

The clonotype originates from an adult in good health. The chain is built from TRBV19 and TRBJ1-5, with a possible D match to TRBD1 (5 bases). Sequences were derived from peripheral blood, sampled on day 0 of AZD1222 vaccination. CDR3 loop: CASSPSSRGNQPQHF. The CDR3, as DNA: TGTGCCAGTAGTCCTTCTTCCAGGGGCAATCAGCCCCAGCATTTT.